The T cell receptor beta chain described here comes from a study of blood T cell repertoires in COVID-19. Data came from immunoSEQ multiplex PCR; TCRdb stores just in-frame clones and leaves some out. The sample lists about 60,000 clones, 75% to 90% seen once, with around 8.3% in the top ten. V gave up 10 bases and J gave up 5 bases, with 11 bases separating them. The CDR3 has 11 residues. Germline V gene lookup returns CDR1 MDHEN and CDR2 SYDVKM. Sequenced sample: peripheral blood. This chain connects TRBV28 to TRBJ2-5, with D unclear. This TCR was sampled from a human donor with active COVID-19. The donor label of this sample is uncertain. The CDR3 nucleotides read TGTGCCACACGCCTGGCCGAGACCCAGTACTTC. Translated: CATRLAETQYF.